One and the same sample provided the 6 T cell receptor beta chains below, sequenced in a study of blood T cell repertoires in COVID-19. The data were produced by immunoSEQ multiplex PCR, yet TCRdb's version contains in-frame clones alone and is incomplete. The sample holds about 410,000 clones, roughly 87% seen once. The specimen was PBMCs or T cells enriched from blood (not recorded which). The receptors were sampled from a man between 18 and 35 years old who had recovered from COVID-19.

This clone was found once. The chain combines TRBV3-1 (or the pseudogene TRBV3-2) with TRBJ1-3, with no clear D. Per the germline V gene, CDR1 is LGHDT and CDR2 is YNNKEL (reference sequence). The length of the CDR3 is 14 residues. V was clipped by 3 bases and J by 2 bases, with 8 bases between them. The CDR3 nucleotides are TGTGCCAGCAGCCAGCCCTTAGCTGGAAACACCATATATTTT. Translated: CASSQPLAGNTIYF.

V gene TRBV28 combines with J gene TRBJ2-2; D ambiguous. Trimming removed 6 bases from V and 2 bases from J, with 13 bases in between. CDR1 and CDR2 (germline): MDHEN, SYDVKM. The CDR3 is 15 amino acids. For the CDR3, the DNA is TGTGCCAGCAGGTCCCGGGTCCAAAACACCGGGGAGCTGTTTTTT. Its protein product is CASRSRVQNTGELFF. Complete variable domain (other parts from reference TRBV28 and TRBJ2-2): DVKVTQSSRYLVKRTGEKVFLECVQDMDHENMFWYRQDPGLGLRLIYFSYDVKMKEKGDIPEGYSVSREKKERFSLILESASTNQTSMYLCASRSRVQNTGELFFGEGSRLTVL.

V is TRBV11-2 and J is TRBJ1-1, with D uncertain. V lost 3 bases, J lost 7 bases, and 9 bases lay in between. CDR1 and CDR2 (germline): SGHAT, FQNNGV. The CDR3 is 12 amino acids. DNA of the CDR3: TGTGCCAGCAGCTTGGCCAGGTTTGAAGCTTTCTTT. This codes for CASSLARFEAFF.

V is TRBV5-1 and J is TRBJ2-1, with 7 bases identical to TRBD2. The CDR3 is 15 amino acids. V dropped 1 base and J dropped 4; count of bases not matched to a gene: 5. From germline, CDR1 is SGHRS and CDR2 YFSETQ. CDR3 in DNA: TGCGCCAGCAGCTTGAAACTAGCGACATACAATGAGCAGTTCTTC. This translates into CASSLKLATYNEQFF.

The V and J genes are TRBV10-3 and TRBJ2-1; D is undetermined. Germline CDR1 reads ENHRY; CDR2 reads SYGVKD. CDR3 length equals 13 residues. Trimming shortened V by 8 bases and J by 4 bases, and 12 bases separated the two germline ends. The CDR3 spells CAIGQVIYNEQFF. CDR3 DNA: TGTGCCATCGGGCAGGTTATTTACAATGAGCAGTTCTTC.

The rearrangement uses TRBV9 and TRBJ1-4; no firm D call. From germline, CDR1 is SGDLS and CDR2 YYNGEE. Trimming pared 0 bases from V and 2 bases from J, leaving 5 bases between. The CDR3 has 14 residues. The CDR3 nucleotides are TGTGCCAGCAGCGTAGGAGGGACTAATGAAAAACTGTTTTTT. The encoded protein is CASSVGGTNEKLFF.